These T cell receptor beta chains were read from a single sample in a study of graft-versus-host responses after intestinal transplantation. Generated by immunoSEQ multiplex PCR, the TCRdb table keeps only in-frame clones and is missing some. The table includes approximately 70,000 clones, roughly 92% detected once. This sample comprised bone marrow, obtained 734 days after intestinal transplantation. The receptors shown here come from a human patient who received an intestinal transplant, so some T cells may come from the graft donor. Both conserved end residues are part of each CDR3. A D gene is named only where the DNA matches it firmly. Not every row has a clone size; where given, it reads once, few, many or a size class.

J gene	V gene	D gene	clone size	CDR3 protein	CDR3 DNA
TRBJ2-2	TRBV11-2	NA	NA	CASTAPLLPGELFF	TGTGCCAGCACCGCCCCTCTGCTTCCCGGGGAGCTGTTTTTT
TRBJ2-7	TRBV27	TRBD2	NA	CASSLGLGPEQYF	TGTGCCAGCAGTTTAGGACTAGGGCCCGAGCAGTACTTC
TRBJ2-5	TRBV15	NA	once	CATSRGQAQETQYF	TGTGCCACCAGCAGAGGGCAGGCCCAAGAGACCCAGTACTTC
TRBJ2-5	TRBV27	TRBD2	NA	CASSWGLGQETQYF	TGTGCCAGCAGTTGGGGACTAGGACAAGAGACCCAGTACTTC
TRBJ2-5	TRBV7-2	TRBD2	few	CASSPPGLAGWETQYF	TGTGCCAGCAGCCCCCCGGGACTAGCGGGTTGGGAGACCCAGTACTTC
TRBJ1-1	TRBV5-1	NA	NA	CASSLAILNTEAFF	TGCGCCAGCAGCTTGGCCATCCTGAACACTGAAGCTTTCTTT
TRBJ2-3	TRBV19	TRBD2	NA	CASRRTSGSADTQYF	TGTGCCAGTAGGCGGACTAGCGGGAGTGCAGATACGCAGTATTTT
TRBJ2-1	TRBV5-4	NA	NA	CASSFPDLDNEQFF	TGTGCCAGCAGCTTCCCGGACCTCGACAATGAGCAGTTCTTC
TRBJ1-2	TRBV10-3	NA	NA	CAISTENYGYTF	TGTGCCATCAGTACGGAGAACTATGGCTACACCTTC
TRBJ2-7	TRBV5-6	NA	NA	CASSFSYEQYF	TGTGCCAGCAGCTTCTCCTACGAGCAGTACTTC
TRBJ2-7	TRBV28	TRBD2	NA	CASSPSGSSYEQYF	TGTGCCAGCAGTCCTAGCGGGAGTTCCTACGAGCAGTACTTC
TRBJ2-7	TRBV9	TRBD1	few	CASSVGGTAYEQYF	TGTGCCAGCAGCGTAGGGGGGACAGCCTACGAGCAGTACTTC
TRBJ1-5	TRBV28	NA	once	CASSLVSRESNQPQHF	TGTGCCAGCAGTCTAGTGTCCAGGGAGTCTAATCAGCCCCAGCATTTT
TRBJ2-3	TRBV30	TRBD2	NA	CAWSQGGGAPDTQYF	TGTGCCTGGAGTCAGGGCGGGGGAGCCCCAGATACGCAGTATTTT
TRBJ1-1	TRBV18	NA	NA	CASSPPSVPNTEAFF	TGTGCCAGCTCACCACCGTCTGTCCCGAACACTGAAGCTTTCTTT
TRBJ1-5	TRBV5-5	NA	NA	CASSLAAWGQPQHF	TGTGCCAGCAGCTTAGCGGCATGGGGTCAGCCCCAGCATTTT
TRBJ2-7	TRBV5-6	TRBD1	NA	CASSIPRGPASYEQYF	TGTGCCAGCAGCATTCCGAGGGGGCCCGCCTCCTACGAGCAGTACTTC
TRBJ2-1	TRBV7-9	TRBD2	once	CASSLGLAGNNGQFF	TGTGCCAGCAGCTTAGGACTAGCGGGTAACAATGGGCAGTTCTTC
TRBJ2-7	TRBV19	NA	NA	CASSMTTLGSYEQYF	TGTGCCAGTAGTATGACCACTTTGGGATCCTACGAGCAGTACTTC
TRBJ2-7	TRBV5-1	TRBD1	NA	CASSLYRDRGKDEQYF	TGCGCCAGCAGCTTGTACCGGGACAGGGGTAAGGACGAGCAGTACTTC
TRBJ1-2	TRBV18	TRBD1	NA	CASSPMQGQGDYGYTF	TGTGCCAGCTCACCAATGCAGGGACAGGGGGACTATGGCTACACCTTC
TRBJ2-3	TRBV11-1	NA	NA	CASSLGQTITDTQYF	TGTGCCAGCAGCTTAGGACAGACAATCACAGATACGCAGTATTTT
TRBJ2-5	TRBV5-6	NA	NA	CASSFLAPGNQETQYF	TGTGCCAGCAGCTTTTTGGCCCCGGGGAACCAAGAGACCCAGTACTTC
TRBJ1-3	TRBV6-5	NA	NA	CASSYVGADSGNTIYF	TGTGCCAGCAGTTACGTCGGGGCGGACTCTGGAAACACCATATATTTT
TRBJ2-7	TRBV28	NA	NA	CASSGTRGSYEQYF	TGTGCCAGCAGCGGGACCCGAGGGTCCTACGAGCAGTACTTC
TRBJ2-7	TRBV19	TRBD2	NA	CASSVVAGVYEQYF	TGTGCCAGTAGTGTCGTGGCGGGGGTCTACGAGCAGTACTTC
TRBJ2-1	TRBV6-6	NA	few	CASSYSRVYNEQFF	TGTGCCAGCAGTTACTCCCGGGTCTACAATGAGCAGTTCTTC
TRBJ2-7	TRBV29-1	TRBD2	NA	CSVEGASGGTYEQYF	TGCAGCGTTGAAGGGGCTAGCGGGGGGACCTACGAGCAGTACTTC
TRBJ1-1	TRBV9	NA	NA	CASSGEGTMNTEAFF	TGTGCCAGCAGCGGGGAGGGGACGATGAACACTGAAGCTTTCTTT
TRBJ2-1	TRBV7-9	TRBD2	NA	CASSLAQGLAGEQFF	TGTGCCAGCAGCTTAGCGCAGGGACTAGCGGGGGAGCAGTTCTTC
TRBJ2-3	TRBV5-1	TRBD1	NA	CASSLAQGATDTQYF	TGCGCCAGCAGCTTGGCACAGGGGGCAACAGATACGCAGTATTTT
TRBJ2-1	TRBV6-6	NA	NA	CASRQYNEQFF	TGTGCCAGCAGACAGTACAATGAGCAGTTCTTC
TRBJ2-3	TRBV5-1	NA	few	CASSLARGAGGTDTQYF	TGCGCCAGCAGCTTGGCCCGGGGGGCAGGTGGGACAGATACGCAGTATTTT
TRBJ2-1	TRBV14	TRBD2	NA	CASSLAAYNEQFF	TGTGCCAGCTCTCTAGCGGCATACAATGAGCAGTTCTTC
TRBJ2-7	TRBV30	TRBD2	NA	CAWGRTSYEQYF	TGTGCCTGGGGACGGACTAGCTACGAGCAGTACTTC
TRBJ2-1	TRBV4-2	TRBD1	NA	CASSQSGQSTEQFF	TGTGCCAGCAGCCAATCGGGACAGTCCACTGAGCAGTTCTTC
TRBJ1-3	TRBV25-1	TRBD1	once	CASSGGQGGNTIYF	TGTGCCAGCAGTGGGGGACAGGGGGGAAACACCATATATTTT
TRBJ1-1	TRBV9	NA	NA	CASSAPGRPNTEAFF	TGTGCCAGCAGCGCCCCTGGACGGCCGAACACTGAAGCTTTCTTT
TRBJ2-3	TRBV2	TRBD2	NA	CASSSSGGAWADTQYF	TGTGCCAGCAGTAGTAGCGGGGGGGCCTGGGCAGATACGCAGTATTTT
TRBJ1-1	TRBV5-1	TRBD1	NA	CASSLVRTGPILEAFF	TGCGCCAGCAGCTTGGTAAGGACAGGGCCCATATTGGAAGCTTTCTTT
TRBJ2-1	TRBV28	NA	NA	CASSFVHEYYNEQFF	TGTGCCAGCAGTTTTGTCCACGAATACTACAATGAGCAGTTCTTC
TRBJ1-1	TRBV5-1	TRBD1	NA	CASSDQGADTEAFF	TGCGCCAGCAGTGACCAGGGGGCGGACACTGAAGCTTTCTTT
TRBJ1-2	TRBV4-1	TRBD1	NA	CASSLNPNRQGVGGYTF	TGCGCCAGCAGCCTCAATCCCAATAGACAGGGGGTAGGTGGCTACACCTTC
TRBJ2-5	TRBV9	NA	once	CASSVAAGAGQETQYF	TGTGCCAGCAGCGTAGCCGCAGGGGCTGGACAAGAGACCCAGTACTTC
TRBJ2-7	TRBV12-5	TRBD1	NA	CASGLPTGGDVYEQYF	TGTGCTAGTGGTCTCCCGACAGGGGGTGACGTCTACGAGCAGTACTTC
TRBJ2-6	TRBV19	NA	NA	CASSWEGTGANVLTF	TGTGCCAGTAGTTGGGAAGGCACTGGGGCCAACGTCCTGACTTTC
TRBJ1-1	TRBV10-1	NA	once	CASSRDIINTEAFF	TGCGCCAGCAGCCGGGACATAATAAACACTGAAGCTTTCTTT
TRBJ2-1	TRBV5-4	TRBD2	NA	CASSPGVGGGTYNEQFF	TGTGCCAGCAGCCCCGGAGTCGGCGGGGGGACCTACAATGAGCAGTTCTTC
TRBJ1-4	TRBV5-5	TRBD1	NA	CASSQTGRPTNEKLFF	TGTGCCAGCAGCCAGACAGGGAGGCCAACTAATGAAAAACTGTTTTTT
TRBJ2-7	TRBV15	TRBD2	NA	CATSSRREGSYEQYF	TGTGCCACCAGCAGTAGACGGGAGGGCTCCTACGAGCAGTACTTC